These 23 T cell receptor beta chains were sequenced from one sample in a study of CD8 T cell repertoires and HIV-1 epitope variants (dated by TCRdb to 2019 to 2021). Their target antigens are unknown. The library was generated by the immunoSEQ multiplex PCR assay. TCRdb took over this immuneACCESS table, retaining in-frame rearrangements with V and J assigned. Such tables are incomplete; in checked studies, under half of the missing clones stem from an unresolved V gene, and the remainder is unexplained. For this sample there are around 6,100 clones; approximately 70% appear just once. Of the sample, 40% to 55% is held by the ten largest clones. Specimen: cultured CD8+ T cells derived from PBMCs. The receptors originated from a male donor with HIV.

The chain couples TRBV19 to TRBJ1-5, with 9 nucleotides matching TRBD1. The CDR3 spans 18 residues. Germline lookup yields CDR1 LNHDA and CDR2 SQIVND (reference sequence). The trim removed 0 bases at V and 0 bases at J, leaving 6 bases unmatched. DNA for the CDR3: TGTGCCAGTAGTATAGATCAGAGACAGGGGGATAGCAATCAGCCCCAGCATTTT. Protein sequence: CASSIDQRQGDSNQPQHF.

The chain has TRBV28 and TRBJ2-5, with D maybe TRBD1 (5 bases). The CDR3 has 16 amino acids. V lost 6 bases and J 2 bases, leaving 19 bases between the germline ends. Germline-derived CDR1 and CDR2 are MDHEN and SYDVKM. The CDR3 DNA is TGTGCCAGCAGCCCAATGGTGGTGGACATTCAAGAGACCCAGTACTTC. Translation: CASSPMVVDIQETQYF.

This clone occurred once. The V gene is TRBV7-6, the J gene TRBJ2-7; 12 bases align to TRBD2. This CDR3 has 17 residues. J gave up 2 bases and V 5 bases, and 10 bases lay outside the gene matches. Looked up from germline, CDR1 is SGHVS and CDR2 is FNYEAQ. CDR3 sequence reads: CASSRGASGGDTYEQYF. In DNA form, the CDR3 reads TGTGCCAGCAGCCGCGGCGCTAGCGGGGGGGATACCTACGAGCAGTACTTC.

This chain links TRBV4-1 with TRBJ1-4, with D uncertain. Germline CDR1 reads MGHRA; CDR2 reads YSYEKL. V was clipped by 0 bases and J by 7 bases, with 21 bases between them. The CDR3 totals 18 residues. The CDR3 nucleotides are TGCGCCAGCAGCCAAGAGAGAAAGCTTTCAACTAATAGTGAAAAACTGTTTTTT. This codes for CASSQERKLSTNSEKLFF.

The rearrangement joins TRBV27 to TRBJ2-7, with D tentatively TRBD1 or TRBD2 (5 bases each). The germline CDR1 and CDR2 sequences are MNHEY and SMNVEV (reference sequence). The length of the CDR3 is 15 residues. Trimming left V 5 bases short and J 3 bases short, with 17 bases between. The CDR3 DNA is TGTGCCAGCAGTCCGACCCTGGGACGAGGCTACGAGCAGTACTTC. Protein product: CASSPTLGRGYEQYF.

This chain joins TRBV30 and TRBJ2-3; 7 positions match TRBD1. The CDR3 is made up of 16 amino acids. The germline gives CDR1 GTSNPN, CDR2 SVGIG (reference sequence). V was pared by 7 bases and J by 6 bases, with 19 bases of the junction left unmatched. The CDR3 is CASGLGGGFWTDTQYF. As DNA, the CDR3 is TGTGCCTCGGGCTTAGGGGGCGGGTTCTGGACGGATACGCAGTATTTT.

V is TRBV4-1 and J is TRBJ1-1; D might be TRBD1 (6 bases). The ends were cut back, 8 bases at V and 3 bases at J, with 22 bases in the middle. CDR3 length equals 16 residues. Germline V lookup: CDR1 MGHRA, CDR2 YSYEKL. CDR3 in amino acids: CASSHTGEGDYTEAFF. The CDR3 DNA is TGCGCCAGCTCCCACACGGGCGAGGGGGACTACACTGAAGCTTTCTTT.

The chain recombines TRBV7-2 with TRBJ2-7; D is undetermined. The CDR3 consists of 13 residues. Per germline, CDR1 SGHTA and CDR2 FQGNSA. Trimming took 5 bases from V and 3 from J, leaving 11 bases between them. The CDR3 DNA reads TGTGCCAGCAGCCTCCATAGAGACTACGAGCAGTACTTC. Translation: CASSLHRDYEQYF.

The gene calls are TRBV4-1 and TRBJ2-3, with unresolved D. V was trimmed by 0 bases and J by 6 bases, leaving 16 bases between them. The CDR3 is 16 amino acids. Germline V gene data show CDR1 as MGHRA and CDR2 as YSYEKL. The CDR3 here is CASSQDRPSRADTQYF. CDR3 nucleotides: TGCGCCAGCAGCCAAGACCGGCCCAGTAGGGCGGATACGCAGTATTTT.

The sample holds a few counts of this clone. The CDR3 spells CASSLVPSLTTDTQYF. Written as DNA, the CDR3 is TGTGCCAGCAGCTTAGTCCCTAGTCTTACCACAGATACGCAGTATTTT. The gene calls are TRBV11-1 and TRBJ2-3; D is uncertain. This CDR3 region has 16 residues. V lost 1 base and J lost 2, with 13 bases in between. The germline V gene encodes CDR1 SGHAT and CDR2 FQDESV (reference sequence). Full variable domain (remainder filled in from reference TRBV11-1 and TRBJ2-3): EAEVAQSPRYKITEKSQAVAFWCDPISGHATLYWYRQILGQGPELLVQFQDESVVDDSQLPKDRFSAERLKGVDSTLKIQPAELGDSAMYLCASSLVPSLTTDTQYFGPGTRLTVL.

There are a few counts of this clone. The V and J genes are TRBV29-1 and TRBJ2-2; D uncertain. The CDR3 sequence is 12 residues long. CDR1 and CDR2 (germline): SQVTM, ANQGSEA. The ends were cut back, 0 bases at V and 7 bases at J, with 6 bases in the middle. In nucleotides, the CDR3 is TGCAGCGTTGAAGATCGGGTCGGGGAGCTGTTTTTT. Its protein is CSVEDRVGELFF.

CDR3 in DNA: TGCGCCAGCAGCTGGGGGTCCTACGAGCAGTACTTC. This translates into CASSWGSYEQYF. The J gene is TRBJ2-7, the V gene TRBV5-1; perhaps D is TRBD1 or TRBD2 (5 bases each). V gave up 3 bases and J gave up 1 base, with 5 bases separating them. Germline CDR1 is SGHRS and CDR2 is YFSETQ. The CDR3 contains 12 residues.

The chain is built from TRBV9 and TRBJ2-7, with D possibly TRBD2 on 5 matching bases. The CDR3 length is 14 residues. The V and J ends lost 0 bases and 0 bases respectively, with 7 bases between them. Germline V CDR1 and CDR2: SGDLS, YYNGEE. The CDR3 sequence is CASSVEGSSYEQYF. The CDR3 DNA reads TGTGCCAGCAGCGTAGAAGGGAGCTCCTACGAGCAGTACTTC.

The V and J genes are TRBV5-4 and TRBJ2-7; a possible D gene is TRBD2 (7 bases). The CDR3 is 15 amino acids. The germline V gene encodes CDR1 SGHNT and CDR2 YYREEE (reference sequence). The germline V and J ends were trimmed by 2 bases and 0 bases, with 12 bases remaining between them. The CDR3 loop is CASSLGGGLSYEQYF. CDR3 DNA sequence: TGTGCCAGCAGCTTAGGGGGGGGGCTCTCCTACGAGCAGTACTTC. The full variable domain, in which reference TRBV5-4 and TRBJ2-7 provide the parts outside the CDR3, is ETGVTQSPTHLIKTRGQQVTLRCSSQSGHNTVSWYQQALGQGPQFIFQYYREEENGRGNFPPRFSGLQFPNYSSELNVNALELDDSALYLCASSLGGGLSYEQYFGPGTRLTVT.

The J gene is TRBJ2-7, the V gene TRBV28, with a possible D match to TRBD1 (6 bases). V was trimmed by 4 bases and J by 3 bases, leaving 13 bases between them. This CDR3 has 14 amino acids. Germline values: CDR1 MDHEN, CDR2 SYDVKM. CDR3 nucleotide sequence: TGTGCCAGCAGTTGGGCTCAGGGACACTACGAGCAGTACTTC. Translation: CASSWAQGHYEQYF.

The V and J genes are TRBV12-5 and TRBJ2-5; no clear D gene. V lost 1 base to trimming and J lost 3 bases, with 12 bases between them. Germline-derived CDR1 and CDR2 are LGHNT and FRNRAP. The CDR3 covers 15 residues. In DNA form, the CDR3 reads TGTGCTAGTGGTTTGGCCAAATGTTACGAAGAGACCCAGTACTTC. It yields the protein CASGLAKCYEETQYF.

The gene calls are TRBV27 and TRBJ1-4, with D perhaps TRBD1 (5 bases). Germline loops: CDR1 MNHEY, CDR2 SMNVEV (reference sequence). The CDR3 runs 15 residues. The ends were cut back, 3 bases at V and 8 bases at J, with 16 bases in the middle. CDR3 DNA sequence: TGTGCCAGCAGTTTTGTCACTGGGGGAGTCGAAAAACTGTTTTTT. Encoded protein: CASSFVTGGVEKLFF.

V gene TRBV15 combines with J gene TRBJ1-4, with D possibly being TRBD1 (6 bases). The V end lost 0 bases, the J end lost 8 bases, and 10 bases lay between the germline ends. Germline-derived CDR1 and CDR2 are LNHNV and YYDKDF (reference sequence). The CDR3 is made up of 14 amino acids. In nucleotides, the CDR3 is TGTGCCACCAGCAGAGACAGGGGTGGGGAAAAACTGTTTTTT. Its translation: CATSRDRGGEKLFF.

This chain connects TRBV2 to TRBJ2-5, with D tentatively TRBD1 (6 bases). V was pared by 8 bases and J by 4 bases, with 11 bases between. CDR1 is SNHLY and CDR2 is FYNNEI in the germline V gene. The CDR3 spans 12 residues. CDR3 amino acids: CASVEQGETQYF. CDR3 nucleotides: TGTGCCAGCGTGGAACAGGGAGAGACCCAGTACTTC.

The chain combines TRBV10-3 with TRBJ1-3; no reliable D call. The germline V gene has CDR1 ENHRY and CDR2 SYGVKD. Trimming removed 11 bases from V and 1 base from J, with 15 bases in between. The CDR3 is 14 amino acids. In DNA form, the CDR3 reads TGTGCCGTACTCGAGGACCGTTCTGGAAACACCATATATTTT. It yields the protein CAVLEDRSGNTIYF.

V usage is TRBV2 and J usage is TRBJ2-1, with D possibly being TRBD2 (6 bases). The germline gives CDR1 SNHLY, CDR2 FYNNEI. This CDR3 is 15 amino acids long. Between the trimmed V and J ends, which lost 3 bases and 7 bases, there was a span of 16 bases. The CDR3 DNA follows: TGTGCCAGCAGTGACCTTTGGGGGGTGGGTAATGAGCAGTTCTTC. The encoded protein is CASSDLWGVGNEQFF. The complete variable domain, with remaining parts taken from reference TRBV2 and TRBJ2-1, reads EPEVTQTPSHQVTQMGQEVILRCVPISNHLYFYWYRQILGQKVEFLVSFYNNEISEKSEIFDDQFSVERPDGSNFTLKIRSTKLEDSAMYFCASSDLWGVGNEQFFGPGTRLTVL.

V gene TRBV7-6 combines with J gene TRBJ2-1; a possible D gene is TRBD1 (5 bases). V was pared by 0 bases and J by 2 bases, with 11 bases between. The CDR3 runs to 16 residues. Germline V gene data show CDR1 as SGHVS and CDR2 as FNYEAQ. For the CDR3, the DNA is TGTGCCAGCAGCTTAGCGGGCAGGGTGGCCTACAATGAGCAGTTCTTC. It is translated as CASSLAGRVAYNEQFF.

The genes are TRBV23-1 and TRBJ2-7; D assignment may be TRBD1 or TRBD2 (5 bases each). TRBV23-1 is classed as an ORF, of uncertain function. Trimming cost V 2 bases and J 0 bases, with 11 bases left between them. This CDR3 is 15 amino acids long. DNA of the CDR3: TGCGCCAGCAGTCAAGGGGAGACAGTCTCCTACGAGCAGTACTTC. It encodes CASSQGETVSYEQYF.